What follows are 8 T cell receptor beta chains derived from one specimen sequenced in a study of neurological immune-mediated disorders. TCRdb recomputed calls from the 5' RACE reads with MiXCR, one row per CDR3 protein. The table has more than 50,000 distinct CDR3 sequences, 4% to 6% seen once. Source material: PBMCs. Source of these receptors: a woman aged 25 to 39 with multiple sclerosis.

This clonotype has at least ten counts. The chain links TRBV7-6 to TRBJ2-5, with D possibly matching TRBD2 (6 bases). The V end lost 4 bases, the J end lost 5 bases, and 14 bases lay between the germline ends. CDR3 length: 14 amino acids. Germline CDR1 is SGHVS and CDR2 is FNYEAQ. Here the CDR3 reads CASSYSGGVETQYF. The CDR3 region has the DNA TGTGCCAGCAGCTACAGCGGAGGGGTCGAGACCCAGTACTTC. Filled out from reference TRBV7-6 and TRBJ2-5, the complete variable domain reads GAGVSQSPRYKVTKRGQDVALRCDPISGHVSLYWYRQALGQGPEFLTYFNYEAQQDKSGLPNDRFSAERPEGSISTLTIQRTEQRDSAMYRCASSYSGGVETQYFGPGTRLLVL.

This clonotype came up a few times. The chain joins TRBV20-1 to TRBJ2-7; the D call may be TRBD1 or TRBD2 (5 bases each). V was cut by 1 base and J by 4 bases, with 17 bases left in between. This CDR3 comprises 15 residues. Germline loops: CDR1 DFQATT, CDR2 SNEGSKA (reference sequence). The CDR3, as DNA: TGCAGTGCTAGAGGGGAGTGGGGCCAGAAATACGAGCAGTACTTC. Encoded protein: CSARGEWGQKYEQYF.

This clonotype was found many times. The CDR3 sequence is CASSLAPSTGTTGMNTEAFF. For the CDR3, the DNA is TGCGCCAGCAGCTTGGCCCCGAGTACAGGAACGACAGGCATGAACACTGAAGCTTTCTTT. The chain recombines TRBV5-1 with TRBJ1-1, with D perhaps matching TRBD1 (6 bases). The ends were cut back, 0 bases at V and 0 bases at J, with 24 bases in the middle. CDR1 is SGHRS and CDR2 is YFSETQ in the germline V gene. CDR3 size: 20 residues.

This clonotype was detected many times. V usage is TRBV3-1 and J usage is TRBJ1-2; D might be TRBD1 (5 bases). V lost 1 base and J lost 3, with 9 bases in between. This CDR3 is 14 amino acids long. The germline V gene has CDR1 LGHDT and CDR2 YNNKEL (reference sequence). CDR3 in DNA: TGTGCCAGCAGCCAAGCGGGGGGAGACTATGGCTACACCTTC. Its protein product is CASSQAGGDYGYTF.

This clonotype was found many times. The rearrangement joins TRBV7-2 to TRBJ2-5; D gene uncertain. Trimming pared 5 bases from V and 5 bases from J, leaving 6 bases between. Per the germline V gene, CDR1 is SGHTA and CDR2 is FQGNSA. CDR3 length equals 11 residues. CDR3 amino acids: CASSPAETQYF. The DNA for the CDR3 is TGTGCCAGCAGCCCGGCCGAGACCCAGTACTTC.

There are many counts of this clonotype. The J gene is TRBJ2-1, the V gene TRBV6-6; 11 bases match TRBD2. Looked up from germline, CDR1 is MNHNY and CDR2 is SVGAGI (reference sequence). With 8 bases clipped from V and 7 bases from J, the junction kept 7 bases outside the gene matches. The CDR3 sequence is 14 residues long. The CDR3 region is CASGVAGGPNEQFF. The CDR3 coding sequence is TGTGCCAGCGGCGTAGCGGGGGGGCCGAATGAGCAGTTCTTC.

This clonotype was recorded a few times. The chain has TRBV6-5 and TRBJ2-3, with 13 bases aligning to TRBD2. This CDR3 region has 17 residues. After removal of 6 bases from V and 5 bases from J, the junction contained 11 bases not matched to a gene. Germline V gene sequence: CDR1 MNHEY, CDR2 SVGAGI. CDR3 nucleotide sequence: TGTGCCAGCAGCCGGCCGACTAGCGGGGGGCGGGGAGATACGCAGTATTTT. Translation: CASSRPTSGGRGDTQYF.

This clonotype was found many times. This chain joins TRBV20-1 and TRBJ1-4; 8 bases fit TRBD1. Germline CDR1 DFQATT, CDR2 SNEGSKA (reference sequence). Trimming took 5 bases from V and 8 from J; bases not matched to a gene: 7. This CDR3 region has 13 residues. This CDR3 reads CSAFRGLGEKLFF. The CDR3 region has the DNA TGCAGTGCTTTCAGGGGGCTCGGGGAAAAACTGTTTTTT.